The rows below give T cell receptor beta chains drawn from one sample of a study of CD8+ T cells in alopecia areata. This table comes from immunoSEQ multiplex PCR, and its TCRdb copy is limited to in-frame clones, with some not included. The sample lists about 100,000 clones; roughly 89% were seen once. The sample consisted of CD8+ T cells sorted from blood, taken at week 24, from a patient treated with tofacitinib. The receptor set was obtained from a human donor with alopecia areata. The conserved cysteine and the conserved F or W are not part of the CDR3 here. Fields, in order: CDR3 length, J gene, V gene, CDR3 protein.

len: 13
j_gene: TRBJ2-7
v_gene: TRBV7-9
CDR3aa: ASSRTSGAVYEQY

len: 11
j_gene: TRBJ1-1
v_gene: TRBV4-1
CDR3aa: ASSPPGGSEAF

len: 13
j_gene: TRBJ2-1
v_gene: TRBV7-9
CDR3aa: ASSLIPISYNEQF

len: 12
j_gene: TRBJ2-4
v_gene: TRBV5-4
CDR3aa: ASSFPGRSNIQY

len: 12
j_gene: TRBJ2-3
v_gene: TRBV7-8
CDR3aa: ASSSSSGADTQY

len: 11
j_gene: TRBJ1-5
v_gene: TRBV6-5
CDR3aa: ASRSRGNQPQH

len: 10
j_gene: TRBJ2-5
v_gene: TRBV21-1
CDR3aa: ASTDRAFSQY

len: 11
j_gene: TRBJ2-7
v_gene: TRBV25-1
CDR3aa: ASSELSVYEQY

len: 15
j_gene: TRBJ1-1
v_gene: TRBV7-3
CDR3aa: ASSSEGTERLDTEAF

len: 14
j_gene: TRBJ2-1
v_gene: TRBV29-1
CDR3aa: SVEERRQGALDEQF

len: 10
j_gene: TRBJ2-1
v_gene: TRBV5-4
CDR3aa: ASSLGGDEQF

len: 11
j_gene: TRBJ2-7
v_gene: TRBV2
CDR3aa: ASSEDGVYEQY

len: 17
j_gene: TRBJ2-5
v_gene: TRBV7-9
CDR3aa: ASRNLGRGPPSYQETQY

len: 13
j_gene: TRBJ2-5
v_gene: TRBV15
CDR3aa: ATSRDHAGGKTQY

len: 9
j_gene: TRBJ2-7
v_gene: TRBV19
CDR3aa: ASSSAYEQY

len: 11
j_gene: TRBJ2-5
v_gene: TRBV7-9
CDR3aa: ASSPHLQETQY

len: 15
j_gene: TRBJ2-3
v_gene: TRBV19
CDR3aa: ASSIDSRQGGTDTQY

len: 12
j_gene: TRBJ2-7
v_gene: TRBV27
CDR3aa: ASSHQGKFYEQY

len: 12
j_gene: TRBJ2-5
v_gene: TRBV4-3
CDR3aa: ASSHDRAAETQY

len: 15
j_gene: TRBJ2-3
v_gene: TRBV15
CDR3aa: ATSRDGAGGRTDTQY

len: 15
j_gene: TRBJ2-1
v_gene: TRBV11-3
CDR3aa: ASSLAAAGAYYNEQF

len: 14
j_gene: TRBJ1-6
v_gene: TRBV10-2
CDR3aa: ASSETGSSYNSPLH

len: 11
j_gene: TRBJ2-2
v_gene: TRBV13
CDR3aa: ASVQGVVGELF

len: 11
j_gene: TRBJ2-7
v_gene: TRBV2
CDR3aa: AAGMSPAYEQY

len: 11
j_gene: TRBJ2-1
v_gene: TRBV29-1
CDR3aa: SVSQGWYDEQF

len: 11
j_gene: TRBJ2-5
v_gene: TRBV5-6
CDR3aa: ASSPGFQETQY